In its sample, the clone carrying this TCR beta chain was seen many times. Its specificity is unknown. MiXCR, run by TCRdb on the reads, gives a single entry per CDR3 protein. Among 250,000 to 300,000 distinct CDR3 sequences, about 13% were seen once, and the ten largest hold around 9%. This sample stems from a study of T cell repertoires in cytomegalovirus infection. About the research overall: Carrying CMV and the relevant HLA type showed in public TCR beta signatures. Study observations and caveats: The response measured ex vivo was dominated by TCR beta clonotypes (HLA-C-restricted and CMV-specific).

The sequenced sample was PBMCs. This clonotype was sampled from a human donor in good health (CMV status not recorded). Some clones in this sample may be carry-over from other donors' samples.

CDR3 residues: CAISPGVFSYEQYF. In nucleotides, the CDR3 is TGTGCCATCAGCCCAGGGGTTTTCAGTTACGAGCAGTACTTC. The rearrangement links TRBV10-3 to TRBJ2-7; TRBD1 is a possible D gene (6 bases). V was clipped by 6 bases and J by 4 bases, with 16 bases between them. CDR3 size: 14 residues. Germline V lookup: CDR1 ENHRY, CDR2 SYGVKD.